This T cell receptor beta chain comes out of a study of somatic mutations in cytotoxic T cells in rheumatoid arthritis. Whole-study context: Certain V beta antibody-stained T-cell populations, V beta1+ cells sequenced for TCRB among them, were flow-sorted to nearly 100% purity.

As concerns this clone: Its cognate antigen is unknown.

Notes on the study in general: Just what the expanded CD8+ clones targeted, in terms of antigens, remained unknown.

V shed 3 bases and J 5 bases; nucleotides not matched to a gene: 9. Germline assignment: CDR1 SGHVS and CDR2 FNYEAQ. This CDR3 region has 15 residues. TCRdb's copy holds only in-frame clones and misses some; the assay was immunoSEQ multiplex PCR. This sample carries around 15,000 clones, around 76% of them seen once, and the ten largest clones take less than 35%. The sequenced sample was CD8+ T cells sorted from blood. V gene TRBV7-6 combines with J gene TRBJ1-1; 7 bases align to TRBD1. The sequence was obtained from an adult with rheumatoid arthritis. CDR3 in amino acids: CASSFLSRGDTEAFF. Written as DNA, the CDR3 is TGTGCCAGCAGCTTCCTAAGCAGGGGGGATACTGAAGCTTTCTTT.